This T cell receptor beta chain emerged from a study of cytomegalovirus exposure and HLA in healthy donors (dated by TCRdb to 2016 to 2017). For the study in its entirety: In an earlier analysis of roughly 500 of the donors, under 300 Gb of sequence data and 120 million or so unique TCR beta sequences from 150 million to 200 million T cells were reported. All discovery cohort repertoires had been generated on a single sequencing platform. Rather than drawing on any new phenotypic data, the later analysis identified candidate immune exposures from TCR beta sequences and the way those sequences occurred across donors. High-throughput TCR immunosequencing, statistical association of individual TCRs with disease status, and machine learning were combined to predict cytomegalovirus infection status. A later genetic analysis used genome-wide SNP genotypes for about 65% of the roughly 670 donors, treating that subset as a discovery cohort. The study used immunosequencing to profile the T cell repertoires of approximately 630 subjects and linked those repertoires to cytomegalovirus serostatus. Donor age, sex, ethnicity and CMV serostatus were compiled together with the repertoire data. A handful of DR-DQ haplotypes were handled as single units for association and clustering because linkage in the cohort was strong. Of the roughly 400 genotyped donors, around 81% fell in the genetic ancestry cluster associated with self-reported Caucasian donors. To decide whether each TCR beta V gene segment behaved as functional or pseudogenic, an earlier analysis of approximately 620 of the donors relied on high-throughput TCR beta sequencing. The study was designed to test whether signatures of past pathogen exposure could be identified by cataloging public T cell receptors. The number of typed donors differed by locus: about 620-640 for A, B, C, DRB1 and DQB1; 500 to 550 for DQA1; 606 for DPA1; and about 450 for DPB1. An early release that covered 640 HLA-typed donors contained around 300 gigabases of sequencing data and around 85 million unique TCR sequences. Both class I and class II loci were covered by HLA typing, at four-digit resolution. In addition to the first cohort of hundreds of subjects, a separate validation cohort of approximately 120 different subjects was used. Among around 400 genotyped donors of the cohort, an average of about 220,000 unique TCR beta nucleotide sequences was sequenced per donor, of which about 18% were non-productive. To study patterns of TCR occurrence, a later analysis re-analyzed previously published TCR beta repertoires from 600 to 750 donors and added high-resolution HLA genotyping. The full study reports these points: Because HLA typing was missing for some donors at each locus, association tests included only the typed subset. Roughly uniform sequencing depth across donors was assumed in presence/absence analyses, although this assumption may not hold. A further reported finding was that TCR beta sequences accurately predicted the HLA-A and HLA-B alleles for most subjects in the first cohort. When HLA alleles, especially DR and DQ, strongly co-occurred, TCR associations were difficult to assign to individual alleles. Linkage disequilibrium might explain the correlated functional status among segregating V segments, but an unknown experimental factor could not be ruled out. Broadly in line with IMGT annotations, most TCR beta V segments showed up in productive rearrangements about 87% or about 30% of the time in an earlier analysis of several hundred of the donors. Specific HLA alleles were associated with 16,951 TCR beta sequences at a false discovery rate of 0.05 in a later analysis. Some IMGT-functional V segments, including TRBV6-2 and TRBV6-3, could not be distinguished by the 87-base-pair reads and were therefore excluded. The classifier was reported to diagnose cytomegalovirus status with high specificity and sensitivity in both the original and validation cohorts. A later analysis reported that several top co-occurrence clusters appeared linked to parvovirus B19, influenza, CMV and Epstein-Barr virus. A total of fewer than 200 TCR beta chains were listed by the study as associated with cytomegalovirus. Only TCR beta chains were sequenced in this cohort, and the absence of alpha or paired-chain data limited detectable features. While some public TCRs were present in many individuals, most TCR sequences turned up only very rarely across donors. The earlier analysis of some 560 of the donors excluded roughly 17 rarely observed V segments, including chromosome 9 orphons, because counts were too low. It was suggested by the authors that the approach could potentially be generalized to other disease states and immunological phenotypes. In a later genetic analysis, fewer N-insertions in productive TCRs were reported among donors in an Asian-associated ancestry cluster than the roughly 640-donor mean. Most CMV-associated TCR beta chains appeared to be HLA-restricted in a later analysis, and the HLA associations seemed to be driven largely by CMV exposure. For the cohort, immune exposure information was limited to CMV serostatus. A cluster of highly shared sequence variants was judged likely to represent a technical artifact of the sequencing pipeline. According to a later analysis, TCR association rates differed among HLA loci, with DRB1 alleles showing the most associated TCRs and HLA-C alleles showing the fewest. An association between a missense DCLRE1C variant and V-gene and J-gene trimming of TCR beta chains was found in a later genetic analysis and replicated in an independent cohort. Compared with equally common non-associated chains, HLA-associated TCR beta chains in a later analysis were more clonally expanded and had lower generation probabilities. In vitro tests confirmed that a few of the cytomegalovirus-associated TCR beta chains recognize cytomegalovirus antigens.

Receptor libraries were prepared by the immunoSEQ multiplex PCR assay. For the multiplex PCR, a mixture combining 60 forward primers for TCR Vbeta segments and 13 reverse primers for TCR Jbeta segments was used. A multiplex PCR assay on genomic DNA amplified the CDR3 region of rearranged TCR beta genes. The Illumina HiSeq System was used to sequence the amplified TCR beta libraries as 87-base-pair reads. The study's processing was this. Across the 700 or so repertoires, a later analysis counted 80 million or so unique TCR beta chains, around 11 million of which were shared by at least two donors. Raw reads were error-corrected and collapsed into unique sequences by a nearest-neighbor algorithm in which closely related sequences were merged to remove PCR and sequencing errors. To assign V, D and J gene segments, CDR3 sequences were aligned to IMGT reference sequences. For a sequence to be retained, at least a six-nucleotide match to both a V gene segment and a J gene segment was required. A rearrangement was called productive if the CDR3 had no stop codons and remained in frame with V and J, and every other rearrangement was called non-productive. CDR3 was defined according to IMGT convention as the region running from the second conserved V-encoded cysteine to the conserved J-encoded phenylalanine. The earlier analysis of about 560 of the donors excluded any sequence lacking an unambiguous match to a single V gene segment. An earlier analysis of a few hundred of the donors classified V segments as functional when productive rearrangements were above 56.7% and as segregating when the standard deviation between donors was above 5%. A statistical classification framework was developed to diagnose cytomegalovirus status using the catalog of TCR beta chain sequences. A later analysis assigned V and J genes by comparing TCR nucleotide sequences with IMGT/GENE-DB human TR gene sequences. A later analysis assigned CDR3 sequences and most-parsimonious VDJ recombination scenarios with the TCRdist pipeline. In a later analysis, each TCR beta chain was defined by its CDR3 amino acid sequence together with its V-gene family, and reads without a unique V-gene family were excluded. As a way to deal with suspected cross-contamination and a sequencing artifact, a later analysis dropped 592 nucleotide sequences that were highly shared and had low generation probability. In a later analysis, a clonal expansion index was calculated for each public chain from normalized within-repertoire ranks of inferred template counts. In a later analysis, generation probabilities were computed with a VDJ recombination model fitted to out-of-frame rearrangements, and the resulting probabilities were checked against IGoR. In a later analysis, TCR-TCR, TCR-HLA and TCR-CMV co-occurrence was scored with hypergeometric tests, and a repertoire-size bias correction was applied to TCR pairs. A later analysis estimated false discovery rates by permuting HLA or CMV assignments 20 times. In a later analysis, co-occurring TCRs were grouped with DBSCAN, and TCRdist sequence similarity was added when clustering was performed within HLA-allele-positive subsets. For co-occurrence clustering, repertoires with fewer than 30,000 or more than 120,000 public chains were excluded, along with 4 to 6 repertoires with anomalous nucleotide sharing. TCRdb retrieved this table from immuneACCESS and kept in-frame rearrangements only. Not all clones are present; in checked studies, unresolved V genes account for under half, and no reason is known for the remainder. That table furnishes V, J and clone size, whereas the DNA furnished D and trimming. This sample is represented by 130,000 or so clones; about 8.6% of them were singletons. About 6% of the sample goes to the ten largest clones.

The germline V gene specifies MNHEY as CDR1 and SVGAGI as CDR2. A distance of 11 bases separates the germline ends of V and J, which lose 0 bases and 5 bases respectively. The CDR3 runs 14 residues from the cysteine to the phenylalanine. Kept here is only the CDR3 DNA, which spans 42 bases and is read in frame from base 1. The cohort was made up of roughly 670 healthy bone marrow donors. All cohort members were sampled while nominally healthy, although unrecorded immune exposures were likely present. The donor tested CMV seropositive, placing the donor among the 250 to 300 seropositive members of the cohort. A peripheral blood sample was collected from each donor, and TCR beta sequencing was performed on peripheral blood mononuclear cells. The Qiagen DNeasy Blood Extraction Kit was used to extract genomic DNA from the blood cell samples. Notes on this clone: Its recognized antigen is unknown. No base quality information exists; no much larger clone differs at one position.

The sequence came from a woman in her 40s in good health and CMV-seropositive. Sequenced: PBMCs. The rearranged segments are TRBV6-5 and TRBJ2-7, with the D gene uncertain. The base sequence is TGTGCCAGCAGTTACTCGACCCGAGGCAACGAGCAGTACTTC. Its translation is CASSYSTRGNEQYF.